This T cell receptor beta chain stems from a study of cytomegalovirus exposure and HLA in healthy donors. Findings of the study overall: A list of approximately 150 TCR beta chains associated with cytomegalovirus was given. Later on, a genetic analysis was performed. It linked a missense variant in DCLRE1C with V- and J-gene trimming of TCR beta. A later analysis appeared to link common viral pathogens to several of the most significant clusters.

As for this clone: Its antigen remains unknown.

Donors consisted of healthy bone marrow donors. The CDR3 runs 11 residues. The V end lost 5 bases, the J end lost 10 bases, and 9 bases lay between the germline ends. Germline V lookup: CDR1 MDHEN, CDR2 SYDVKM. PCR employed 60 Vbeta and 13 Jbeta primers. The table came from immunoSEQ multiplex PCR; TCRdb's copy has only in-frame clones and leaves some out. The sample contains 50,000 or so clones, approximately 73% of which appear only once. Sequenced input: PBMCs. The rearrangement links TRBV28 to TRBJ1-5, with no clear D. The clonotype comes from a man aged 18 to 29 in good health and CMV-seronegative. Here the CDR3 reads CASSPGTPQHF. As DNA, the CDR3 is TGTGCCAGCAGTCCAGGCACCCCCCAGCATTTT.